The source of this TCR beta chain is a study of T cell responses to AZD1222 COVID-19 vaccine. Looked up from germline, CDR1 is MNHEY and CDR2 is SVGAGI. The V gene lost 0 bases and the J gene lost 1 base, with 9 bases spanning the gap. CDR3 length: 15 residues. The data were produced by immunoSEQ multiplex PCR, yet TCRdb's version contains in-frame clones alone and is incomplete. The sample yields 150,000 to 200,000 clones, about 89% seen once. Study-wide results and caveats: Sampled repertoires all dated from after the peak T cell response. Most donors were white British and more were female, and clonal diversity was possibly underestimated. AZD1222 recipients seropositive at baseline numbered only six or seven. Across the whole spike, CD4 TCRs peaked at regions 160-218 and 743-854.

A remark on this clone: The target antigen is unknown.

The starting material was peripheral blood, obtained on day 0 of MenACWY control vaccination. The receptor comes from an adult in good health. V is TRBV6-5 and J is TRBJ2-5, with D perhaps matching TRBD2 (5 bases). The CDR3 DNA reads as TGTGCCAGCAGTTACTCGAGAGGGCGCCAAGAGACCCAGTACTTC. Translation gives CASSYSRGRQETQYF.